These 23 T cell receptor beta chains came from one sample sequenced in a study of regulatory T cells in long-lasting Graves disease. Building the TCR beta libraries relied on iRepertoire HTBI primers, and CDR3 regions underwent Arm-PCR. TCRdb re-called the multiplex PCR reads through MiXCR, storing one row per CDR3 protein. The repertoire has some 200,000 distinct CDR3 sequences, roughly 19% of them found once; the top ten carry roughly 12%. Specified time point: newly diagnosed GD, antithyroid drugs for less than 3 months. Following extraction of RNA from PBMCs, that RNA was used to make the TCR library. These data also formed part of another study, on T cells in Graves' hyperthyroidism and ophthalmopathy.

This specimen was peripheral blood mononuclear cells (PBMCs), taken at new diagnosis, from a patient treated with antithyroid drugs. All receptors derive from a woman in her twenties or thirties with Graves disease.

This clonotype occurred many times. This chain's CDR3 is CASRRAGTGSDTQYF. The CDR3 DNA reads TGTGCCAGCAGACGGGCGGGGACGGGGTCAGATACGCAGTATTTT. The V call is TRBV6-2 or TRBV6-3, the J call TRBJ2-3; a weak D match, TRBD2 (6 bases). Trimming removed 6 bases at V and 4 bases at J, with 17 bases between. The CDR3 is 15 amino acids. Looked up from germline, CDR1 is MNHEY and CDR2 is SVGEGT.

The sample holds many counts of this clonotype. V is TRBV19 and J is TRBJ1-5; 7 bases align to TRBD1. Germline values: CDR1 LNHDA, CDR2 SQIVND (reference sequence). With V trimmed by 9 bases and J by 6 bases, 17 bases remained unmatched. The CDR3 sequence is 16 residues long. The CDR3 nucleotides read TGTGCCAGCAGTTTAGGGGGACAGCTTACCCGTCAGCCCCAGCATTTT. Its protein product is CASSLGGQLTRQPQHF.

This clonotype was recorded many times. The chain is built from TRBV28 and TRBJ2-1; perhaps TRBD2 as D (6 bases). Germline V gene sequence: CDR1 MDHEN, CDR2 SYDVKM. V was pared by 3 bases and J by 7 bases, with 19 bases between. The CDR3 runs 16 residues. The CDR3 loop is CASSFPAKGGRNEQFF. CDR3 DNA: TGTGCCAGCAGTTTCCCCGCCAAGGGAGGACGGAATGAGCAGTTCTTC.

The sample holds many counts of this clonotype. V is TRBV6-1 and J is TRBJ1-1; tentatively, D is TRBD1 (6 bases). Germline loops: CDR1 MNHNS, CDR2 SASEGT. V lost 0 bases and J 8 bases, leaving 10 bases between the germline ends. The CDR3 runs 13 residues. Here the CDR3 DNA reads TGTGCCAGCAGTGAAGCTCGGCAGGGGGAAGCTTTCTTT. Amino acid sequence: CASSEARQGEAFF.

This clonotype was counted at least ten times. V gene TRBV12-3 or TRBV12-4 combines with J gene TRBJ2-7; 8 bases are a match to TRBD2. CDR3 length equals 14 residues. J lost 1 base, V lost 3 bases, and 2 bases had no gene match. CDR3 sequence reads: CASSFGGVSYEQYF. The CDR3 DNA is TGTGCCAGCAGTTTCGGGGGGGTTTCCTACGAGCAGTACTTC.

This clonotype was seen ten or more times. This chain joins TRBV6-1 and TRBJ2-7; a weak D match, TRBD2 (7 bases). The CDR3 length is 14 residues. Per germline, CDR1 MNHNS and CDR2 SASEGT. V was clipped by 7 bases and J by 2 bases, with 15 bases between them. The CDR3 region is CASTEGGEPYEQYF. The CDR3 nucleotides read TGTGCCAGCACCGAGGGGGGGGAACCCTACGAGCAGTACTTC.

This clonotype was recorded once. The V gene is TRBV15, the J gene TRBJ2-1, with 7 bases that match TRBD2. Trimming at V came to 10 bases and at J to 0 bases, leaving 0 bases not matched to a gene. Germline V CDR1 and CDR2: LNHNV, YYDKDF (reference sequence). The CDR3 contains 12 residues. The CDR3 sequence: CASGGSYNEQFF. Written as DNA, the CDR3 is TGTGCCAGCGGGGGCTCCTACAATGAGCAGTTCTTC.

This clonotype was observed many times. V usage is TRBV7-9 and J usage is TRBJ2-7; a possible D gene is TRBD2 (6 bases). The CDR3 is 16 residues long. Germline CDR1 SEHNR, CDR2 FQNEAQ (reference sequence). The ends were cut back, 5 bases at V and 0 bases at J, with 17 bases in the middle. The CDR3 spells CASSPPDAGSSYEQYF. The CDR3 nucleotides are TGTGCCAGCAGCCCTCCAGATGCGGGAAGCTCCTACGAGCAGTACTTC.

The rearrangement joins TRBV30 to TRBJ2-1; 7 nucleotides match TRBD1. The CDR3 covers 13 residues. Germline CDR1 and CDR2: GTSNPN and SVGIG (reference sequence). V dropped 3 bases and J dropped 8; count of bases not matched to a gene: 7. In DNA form, the CDR3 reads TGTGCCTGGAGAGGGGACAGACCCTATGAGCAGTTCTTC. Translating gives CAWRGDRPYEQFF.

The chain links TRBV27 to TRBJ2-4, with D perhaps assigned TRBD1 or TRBD2 (5 bases each). The germline gives CDR1 MNHEY, CDR2 SMNVEV (reference sequence). Trimming removed 5 bases from V and 0 bases from J, with 17 bases in between. The CDR3 totals 17 residues. The CDR3 spells CASSKWTGPGAKNIQYF. The CDR3 DNA reads TGTGCCAGCAGTAAATGGACGGGGCCAGGAGCCAAAAACATTCAGTACTTC.

The table lists this clonotype with a few counts. The chain employs TRBV4-1 and TRBJ2-3; possibly TRBD1 for D (6 bases). Germline CDR1 is MGHRA and CDR2 is YSYEKL. V gave up 5 bases and J gave up 3 bases, with 12 bases separating them. This CDR3 comprises 14 residues. The CDR3 DNA reads as TGCGCCAGCAGCGAGGGGGTAGGGACAGATACGCAGTATTTT. This codes for CASSEGVGTDTQYF.

This clonotype was observed many times. This CDR3 reads CATAPRSSYTQYF. CDR3 bases: TGTGCCACCGCACCTAGATCCTCATATACGCAGTATTTT. The rearrangement links TRBV2 to TRBJ2-3; D remains unclear. V dropped 10 bases and J dropped 7 bases, with 18 bases sitting between them. CDR3 length: 13 amino acids. Germline V gene lookup returns CDR1 SNHLY and CDR2 FYNNEI.

V is TRBV5-5 and J is TRBJ1-1; D remains ambiguous. V was clipped by 0 bases and J by 0 bases, with 9 bases between them. Germline lookup yields CDR1 SGHKS and CDR2 YYEKEE (reference sequence). The CDR3 has 15 amino acids. The CDR3 protein is CASSLVGVMNTEAFF. As DNA, the CDR3 is TGTGCCAGCAGCTTGGTGGGAGTGATGAACACTGAAGCTTTCTTT.

This clonotype was seen a few times. This sequence joins TRBV10-2 and TRBJ1-1; D is possibly TRBD1 (5 bases). This CDR3 comprises 16 residues. Germline-derived CDR1 and CDR2 are WSHSY and SAAADI. The V gene lost 7 bases and the J gene lost 5 bases, with 23 bases spanning the gap. The DNA for the CDR3 is TGCGCCAGCACAAAAGTGCCGGGAGGGGTCGTAACTGAAGCTTTCTTT. This gives the protein CASTKVPGGVVTEAFF.

This clonotype was picked up many times. This chain joins TRBV20-1 and TRBJ1-2; maybe TRBD1 (5 bases). There are 14 residues in the CDR3. CDR1 and CDR2 from the germline V gene are DFQATT and SNEGSKA (reference sequence). V was shortened by 6 bases and J by 2 bases, with 16 bases between the two germline ends. DNA for the CDR3: TGCAGTGCCCCAGGGCGGGAACAGAACTATGGCTACACCTTC. Encoded protein: CSAPGREQNYGYTF.

This clonotype was seen many times. The chain couples TRBV18 to TRBJ1-5; D ambiguous. The CDR3 is 13 amino acids. Germline CDR1 reads KGHSH; CDR2 reads LQKENI. Trimming took 2 bases from V and 11 from J, leaving 13 bases between them. The CDR3 bases are TGTGCCAGCTCACCAGGAAGCCCCATAGCCCAGCATTTT. It encodes CASSPGSPIAQHF.

This clonotype occurred many times. J is TRBJ1-1 and V is TRBV12-3 or TRBV12-4; 7 nucleotides line up with TRBD1. V was pared by 1 base and J by 2 bases, with 4 bases of the junction left unmatched. This CDR3 is 15 amino acids long. CDR3 in DNA: TGTGCCAGCAGTTTAGGAGGGGGCAGTAACACTGAAGCTTTCTTT. Protein product: CASSLGGGSNTEAFF.

This clonotype appeared a few times. The rearrangement links TRBV11-2 to TRBJ2-5; 12 bases agree with TRBD2. V lost 5 bases and J lost 4; bases outside the gene matches: 14. Germline V gene data show CDR1 as SGHAT and CDR2 as FQNNGV. CDR3 size: 18 residues. The CDR3 sequence is CASSTTHSTSGRLETQYF. The DNA of the CDR3 is TGTGCCAGCAGCACCACCCATAGCACTAGCGGGAGGTTAGAGACCCAGTACTTC.

This clonotype was counted many times. The V and J genes are TRBV10-2 and TRBJ1-2; D perhaps matches TRBD1 (5 bases). Trimming removed 6 bases from V and 4 bases from J, with 18 bases in between. This CDR3 is 15 amino acids long. From germline, CDR1 is WSHSY and CDR2 SAAADI. CDR3 DNA: TGCGCCAGCAGGATGGCGGCGGGGGGTATCTATGGCTACACCTTC. Translation gives CASRMAAGGIYGYTF.

Note on this clonotype: The germline gene is not matched at one end of the junction; a read error may be the cause. The J gene is TRBJ2-7, the V gene TRBV2; possibly TRBD2 for D (5 bases). The CDR3 has 14 residues. Germline assignment: CDR1 SNHLY and CDR2 FYNNEI. The CDR3 nucleotides are TGTGCCAGCACCCTAAGCGGCCCCTCCGACGAGCAGTACTTC. Amino acid sequence: CASTLSGPSDEQYF. The whole variable domain, filled in from reference TRBV2 and TRBJ2-7, reads EPEVTQTPSHQVTQMGQEVILRCVPISNHLYFYWYRQILGQKVEFLVSFYNNEISEKSEIFDDQFSVERPDGSNFTLKIRSTKLEDSAMYFCASTLSGPSDEQYFGPGTRLTVT.

This clonotype was seen at least ten times. The rearrangement joins TRBV6-5 to TRBJ1-1; D is unresolved. From germline, CDR1 is MNHEY and CDR2 SVGAGI. There are 16 residues in the CDR3. Trimming took 2 bases from V and 1 from J, leaving 14 bases between them. DNA of the CDR3: TGTGCCAGCAGTTACGGTAGGAGGAGACCGAACACTGAAGCTTTCTTT. Protein product: CASSYGRRRPNTEAFF.

Ten or more counts support this clonotype. The chain has TRBV19 and TRBJ1-2; D is unclear. Germline CDR1 is LNHDA and CDR2 is SQIVND (reference sequence). The CDR3 totals 14 residues. Deletions cut 5 bases from V and 8 bases from J, with 18 bases between. The CDR3 coding sequence is TGTGCCAGTAGTTTCGACCACCCGCTTATCGGCTACACCTTC. Translating gives CASSFDHPLIGYTF.

This clonotype was found many times. The genes are TRBV2 and TRBJ2-3; TRBD1 agrees at 7 bases. Germline CDR1 SNHLY, CDR2 FYNNEI. The CDR3 has 14 amino acids. Losses at the gene ends were 7 bases for V and 5 bases for J; bases not matched to a gene: 9. The CDR3 here is CASKGARGRDTQYF. For the CDR3, the DNA is TGTGCCAGCAAGGGGGCGCGAGGCCGAGATACGCAGTATTTT.